Listed here are 24 T cell receptor beta chains from one sample, sequenced in a study of metastatic and nonmetastatic thyroid tumors. Thyroid surgery had not been preceded by any treatment in any patient. From the PCR reads, TCRdb re-called clones with MiXCR. The table includes some 13,000 clones, 25% to 35% detected once. Input material: tumor tissue. The receptors originated from a female donor with papillary thyroid cancer or a benign thyroid nodule (not recorded which). Some clones in this sample may be carry-over from other donors' samples.

This clone is deemed medium-sized. This chain uses TRBV7-8 with TRBJ1-1, with TRBD1 matching 10 bases. Germline V CDR1 and CDR2: SGHVS, FQNEAQ. The V and J ends lost 3 bases and 5 bases, in that order; junction bases with no gene match: 6. The CDR3 is made up of 15 amino acids. DNA of the CDR3: TGTGCCAGCAGCTTTGAAAGGACAGGGGGTACTGAAGCTTTCTTT. Encoded protein: CASSFERTGGTEAFF.

By share of the sample, this clone is medium-sized. This sample includes further DNA sequences coding for the same CDR3. This chain joins TRBV10-3 and TRBJ2-7, with 11 bases that match TRBD2. Per germline, CDR1 ENHRY and CDR2 SYGVKD. The CDR3 has 15 residues. Trimming cost V 2 bases and J 2 bases; bases outside gene matches: 2. The CDR3 DNA follows: TGTGCCATCAGTGAGGGGACTAGCGGAACCTACGAGCAGTACTTC. It yields the protein CAISEGTSGTYEQYF.

The chain couples TRBV7-2 to TRBJ2-7, with unresolved D. V was clipped by 1 base and J by 5 bases, with 9 bases between them. The CDR3 extends over 13 amino acids. CDR1 is SGHTA and CDR2 is FQGNSA in the germline V gene. CDR3 bases: TGTGCCAGCAGCTTAGTATTCGGCGACGAGCAGTACTTC. It yields the protein CASSLVFGDEQYF.

The table lists this clone with many counts. The chain couples TRBV28 to TRBJ2-1; TRBD1 matches at 7 bases. The CDR3 totals 14 residues. The J segment lost 5 bases and the V segment lost 6 bases, leaving 7 bases of the junction unmatched. Germline CDR1 MDHEN, CDR2 SYDVKM. The CDR3 DNA sequence: TGTGCCAGCAGAACAGGGGTAGGGCACAATGAGCAGTTCTTC. Encoded protein: CASRTGVGHNEQFF.

This clone was counted a few times. The chain carries TRBV12-3 or TRBV12-4 and TRBJ2-1; 7 nucleotides match TRBD2. This CDR3 is 15 amino acids long. J was trimmed by 4 bases and V by 7 bases; bases with no gene match: 10. The CDR3 region is CASTFGGTSYNEQFF. The CDR3 region has the DNA TGTGCCAGCACCTTCGGGGGGACCTCTTACAATGAGCAGTTCTTC.

This clone was counted ten times or more. The V call is TRBV7-9, the J call TRBJ1-4; D might be TRBD1 (5 bases). This CDR3 comprises 15 residues. V shed 2 bases and J shed 7 bases, with 14 bases lying between them. Looked up from germline, CDR1 is SEHNR and CDR2 is FQNEAQ (reference sequence). Here the CDR3 reads CASSLKSGKGEKLFF. The DNA for the CDR3 is TGTGCCAGCAGCTTAAAGTCAGGGAAAGGTGAAAAACTGTTTTTT. Drawing the rest from reference TRBV7-9 and TRBJ1-4, the complete variable domain is DTGVSQNPRHKITKRGQNVTFRCDPISEHNRLYWYRQTLGQGPEFLTYFQNEAQLEKSRLLSDRFSAERPKGSFSTLEIQRTEQGDSAMYLCASSLKSGKGEKLFFGSGTQLSVL.

The V and J genes are TRBV28 and TRBJ1-2; D unclear. The CDR3 spans 15 residues. V was pared by 6 bases and J by 2 bases, with 16 bases between. From germline, CDR1 is MDHEN and CDR2 SYDVKM. This CDR3 reads CASRLRCGKNYGYTF. The CDR3 DNA follows: TGTGCCAGCAGACTACGTTGTGGGAAGAACTATGGCTACACCTTC.

The rearrangement joins TRBV5-1 to TRBJ2-6; 7 nucleotides match TRBD1. This CDR3 comprises 15 residues. From germline, CDR1 is SGHRS and CDR2 YFSETQ. V trimming: 1 base; J trimming: 4 bases; junction bases outside the gene matches: 2. The CDR3 protein is CASSLTGDGANVLTF. CDR3 DNA: TGCGCCAGCAGCTTGACAGGGGACGGGGCCAACGTCCTGACTTTC.

About this clone: The CDR3 ends on some other residue instead of the conserved phenylalanine or tryptophan, so this is likely a read error. Other DNA sequences of this sample code for an identical CDR3. The V call is TRBV2, the J call TRBJ2-7; a weak D match, TRBD2 (5 bases). The V gene's germline CDR1 is SNHLY and CDR2 FYNNEI. Trimming took 8 bases from V and 7 from J, leaving 18 bases between them. The CDR3 spans 13 residues. In DNA form, the CDR3 reads TGTGCCAGCCTTATCGAGGGTTTAGGGGAGCAGTACCTC. Its protein is CASLIEGLGEQYL.

This clone appeared once. The germline gene is not matched at one end of the junction; a read error may be the cause. The chain recombines TRBV5-1 with TRBJ2-2, with D perhaps being TRBD1 or TRBD2 (5 bases each). Germline V CDR1 and CDR2: SGHRS, YFSETQ. The CDR3 loop spans 13 amino acids. CDR3 in amino acids: CATMDIRIGELFF. CDR3 nucleotides: TGCGCCACCATGGACATAAGGATCGGGGAGCTGTTCTTT.

This clone was seen at least ten times. This chain uses TRBV5-5 with TRBJ2-3; D is ambiguous. Trimming cost V 0 bases and J 4 bases, with 12 bases left between them. The CDR3 extends over 15 amino acids. The germline V gene has CDR1 SGHKS and CDR2 YYEKEE (reference sequence). This CDR3 is CASSLARASADTQYF. The CDR3, as DNA: TGTGCCAGCAGCTTGGCACGGGCCTCGGCAGATACGCAGTATTTT. Looking up the rest from reference TRBV5-5 and TRBJ2-3 gives the full variable domain: DAGVTQSPTHLIKTRGQQVTLRCSPISGHKSVSWYQQVLGQGPQFIFQYYEKEERGRGNFPDRFSARQFPNYSSELNVNALLLGDSALYLCASSLARASADTQYFGPGTRLTVL.

The chain recombines TRBV6-1 with TRBJ2-3; TRBD1 aligns across 11 bases. Germline-derived CDR1 and CDR2 are MNHNS and SASEGT. The CDR3 is 15 amino acids. After removal of 2 bases from V and 4 bases from J, the junction contained 2 bases not matched to a gene. Written as DNA, the CDR3 is TGTGCCAGCAGTGAATGGACAGGGGGCGCAGATACGCAGTATTTT. It yields the protein CASSEWTGGADTQYF.

V gene TRBV5-1 combines with J gene TRBJ1-2; D unclear. The CDR3 covers 16 residues. The V end lost 0 bases, the J end lost 5 bases, and 17 bases lay between the germline ends. Germline V lookup: CDR1 SGHRS, CDR2 YFSETQ. The CDR3 DNA reads TGCGCCAGCAGCTTGGGGCTCGCGCAAGCCGGATATGGCTACACCTTC. It specifies CASSLGLAQAGYGYTF.

This clone has at least ten counts. This may be a read error: a much more frequent sequence differs by one nucleotide. The DNA for the CDR3 is TGTGCCAGCAGCCAATGCTCCTACGAGCAGTACTTC. Encoded protein: CASSQCSYEQYF. The V call is TRBV14, the J call TRBJ2-7, with D uncertain. The CDR3 runs 12 residues. In germline, CDR1 is SGHDN, CDR2 FVKESK. V lost 2 bases and J lost 0, with 2 bases in between.

V and J are TRBV19 and TRBJ1-2, with TRBD1 as a possible D gene (6 bases). V lost 3 bases and J 4 bases, leaving 15 bases between the germline ends. This CDR3 comprises 15 residues. Germline V gene data show CDR1 as LNHDA and CDR2 as SQIVND (reference sequence). CDR3 sequence reads: CASSIGAGTTYGYTF. The CDR3 DNA is TGTGCCAGTAGTATTGGAGCCGGGACAACCTATGGCTACACCTTC.

This clone was observed many times. The V gene is TRBV20-1, the J gene TRBJ2-1; 8 bases are a match to TRBD2. The trim removed 0 bases at V and 10 bases at J, leaving 11 bases unmatched. The CDR3 contains 15 residues. CDR1 is DFQATT and CDR2 is SNEGSKA in the germline V gene (reference sequence). Here the CDR3 DNA reads TGCAGTGCTAGAGATTCGAGACTAGCGATAAGGGAGCAGTTCTTC. Its protein is CSARDSRLAIREQFF.

On this clone itself: A much larger clonotype is one base distant, so this may be a read error. The same CDR3 can be traced to other DNA sequences in this sample. The chain uses TRBV4-1 and TRBJ2-5; no clear D gene. This CDR3 region has 15 residues. With 3 bases removed from V and 4 bases from J, the gap between germline ends came to 15 bases. Germline CDR1 and CDR2: MGHRA and YSYEKL. The CDR3 is CASSQDRTIAETQYF. CDR3 DNA sequence: TGCGCCAGCAGCCAGGATCGAACTATAGCAGAGACCCAGTACTTC.

This sequence joins TRBV12-3 or TRBV12-4 and TRBJ2-1; TRBD2 agrees at 9 bases. V gave up 5 bases and J gave up 2 bases; unmatched junction bases: 13. The CDR3 has 18 residues. The DNA for the CDR3 is TGTGCCAGCAGTCCAAGACTAGCGGACTTAAGGACCTACAATGAGCAGTTCTTC. Protein product: CASSPRLADLRTYNEQFF.

This clone showed up many times. This chain links TRBV5-6 with TRBJ2-7; no definite D call. There are 13 residues in the CDR3. Germline CDR1 is SGHDT and CDR2 is YYEEEE. Trimming removed 1 base from V and 6 bases from J, with 11 bases in between. The CDR3 coding sequence is TGTGCCAGCAGCTTGTTGTCTCGCCCCGAGCAGTACTTC. Translating gives CASSLLSRPEQYF.

V and J are TRBV11-2 and TRBJ2-1, with D maybe TRBD2 (6 bases). V lost 1 base and J 4 bases, leaving 11 bases between the germline ends. The germline V gene encodes CDR1 SGHAT and CDR2 FQNNGV. The CDR3 covers 15 residues. Written as DNA, the CDR3 is TGTGCCAGCAGCTTAGGGTCTAGCGCGTACAATGAGCAGTTCTTC. Residues: CASSLGSSAYNEQFF.

V and J are TRBV20-1 and TRBJ2-3; 14 bases align to TRBD2. The trim removed 5 bases at V and 5 bases at J, leaving 9 bases unmatched. CDR3 length: 16 residues. CDR1 is DFQATT and CDR2 is SNEGSKA in the germline V gene (reference sequence). The CDR3, as DNA: TGCAGTGCTGACCAGGGACTAGCGGGAGCACAAGATACGCAGTATTTT. Translation: CSADQGLAGAQDTQYF.

This clone is medium-sized (0.01 to 0.1%) by share. The chain uses TRBV6-2 or TRBV6-3 and TRBJ1-2; D is unclear. This CDR3 is 13 amino acids long. V lost 4 bases and J 4 bases, leaving 10 bases between the germline ends. The germline CDR1 and CDR2 sequences are MNHEY and SVGEGT. CDR3 nucleotide sequence: TGTGCCAGCAGTTCCCCGATGGGCTATGGCTACACCTTC. This translates into CASSSPMGYGYTF.

This clone was seen many times. Other DNA sequences in the same sample also yield this CDR3. This sequence joins TRBV29-1 and TRBJ2-1; no reliable D call. In germline, CDR1 is SQVTM, CDR2 ANQGSEA. The V and J ends lost 7 bases and 8 bases respectively, with 9 bases between them. This CDR3 has 10 residues. CDR3 sequence (DNA): TGCAGCGCCTCAGACTATGAGCAGTTCTTC. Its translation: CSASDYEQFF.

This clone showed up just a few times. The J gene is TRBJ2-7, the V gene TRBV2, with a tentative D call TRBD1 (5 bases). V was clipped by 3 bases and J by 5 bases, with 11 bases between them. Germline loops: CDR1 SNHLY, CDR2 FYNNEI. This CDR3 is 13 amino acids long. The CDR3 coding sequence is TGTGCCAGCAGTGACAGCTGGGGCCACGAGCAGTACTTC. The encoded protein is CASSDSWGHEQYF.